This T cell receptor beta chain was identified during a study of blood T cell repertoires in COVID-19. Across the whole study: The analysed material was cDNA or gDNA that came from T cells, B-cell-depleted T cells, or PBMCs.

This clone was found once. Germline V lookup: CDR1 ENHRY, CDR2 SYGVKD. Deletions cut 0 bases from V and 5 bases from J, with 7 bases between. The CDR3 is made up of 13 amino acids. Original analysis: Reference gene primer amplification yielded estimated nucleated cell counts. Measured with immunoSEQ multiplex PCR; TCRdb has only the in-frame clones, and not every one. That table furnishes V, J and clone size, whereas the DNA furnished D and trimming. The profile shows a few hundred thousand clones, about four fifths of them singletons. Sample: peripheral blood. This rearrangement joins TRBV10-3 to TRBJ1-2; D is possibly TRBD1 (5 bases). This receptor was obtained from a woman aged 80 or older with acute or convalescent COVID-19. The CDR3, as DNA: TGTGCCATCAGTGAGTCGAGACAGTATGGCTACACCTTC. Encoded protein: CAISESRQYGYTF.